Presented here are 10 T cell receptor beta chains from one specimen sequenced in a study of blood T cell repertoires in COVID-19. Assay: immunoSEQ multiplex PCR; the TCRdb copy retains only in-frame clones and omits some. Of about 140,000 clones listed, around 79% are singletons. The sequenced material came from peripheral blood. The source is a man aged 60-69 years with acute or convalescent COVID-19.

The rearrangement uses TRBV9 and TRBJ2-1, with 9 bases lining up with TRBD2. The CDR3 runs to 16 residues. Germline V CDR1 and CDR2: SGDLS, YYNGEE. With 3 bases clipped from V and 3 bases from J, the junction kept 7 bases outside the gene matches. The CDR3 sequence is CASSGSRTSDYNEQFF. The CDR3 bases are TGTGCCAGCAGCGGCTCCAGGACTAGCGACTACAATGAGCAGTTCTTC.

This chain connects TRBV7-2 to TRBJ1-6, with D uncertain. The CDR3 is 15 residues long. Per the germline V gene, CDR1 is SGHTA and CDR2 is FQGNSA. V dropped 5 bases and J dropped 7 bases, with 15 bases sitting between them. This chain's CDR3 is CASSHTESNNSPLHF. The CDR3 coding sequence is TGTGCCAGCAGCCACACAGAATCCAACAATTCACCCCTCCACTTT.

Of note for this clone: Relative to the germline gene, one junction end is altered; a read error may explain this. The genes are TRBV28 and TRBJ1-1; TRBD1 agrees at 8 bases. CDR1 is MDHEN and CDR2 is SYDVKM in the germline V gene. The CDR3 consists of 15 residues. The CDR3 sequence: CASSFPGGANPEAFF. The CDR3, as DNA: TGTGCCAGCAGCTTCCCAGGGGGCGCGAACCCTGAAGCTTTCTTT. The full variable domain, its missing parts supplied by reference TRBV28 and TRBJ1-1, is DVKVTQSSRYLVKRTGEKVFLECVQDMDHENMFWYRQDPGLGLRLIYFSYDVKMKEKGDIPEGYSVSREKKERFSLILESASTNQTSMYLCASSFPGGANPEAFFGQGTRLTVV.

V gene TRBV7-9 combines with J gene TRBJ1-4; D call uncertain. Germline V gene lookup returns CDR1 SEHNR and CDR2 FQNEAQ (reference sequence). Trimming left V 1 base short and J 8 bases short, with 8 bases between. CDR3 length equals 13 residues. CDR3 amino acids: CASSLDPGEKLFF. DNA for the CDR3: TGTGCCAGCAGCTTAGATCCGGGGGAAAAACTGTTTTTT.

J is TRBJ2-7 and V is TRBV3-1 (or the pseudogene TRBV3-2); the D is unclear. Germline V CDR1 and CDR2: LGHDT, YNNKEL (reference sequence). This CDR3 comprises 15 residues. V lost 1 base, J lost 0 bases, and 10 bases lay in between. DNA for the CDR3: TGTGCCAGCAGCCAAGCCGACTTTAGCTCCTACGAGCAGTACTTC. It encodes CASSQADFSSYEQYF.

The chain is built from TRBV5-4 and TRBJ2-2; D uncertain. Trimming removed 0 bases from V and 4 bases from J, with 13 bases in between. This CDR3 spans 16 amino acids. The germline CDR1 and CDR2 sequences are SGHNT and YYREEE (reference sequence). For the CDR3, the DNA is TGTGCCAGCAGCTTGGGTGGAAGGCAGCGCACCGGGGAGCTGTTTTTT. Translating gives CASSLGGRQRTGELFF.

V usage is TRBV2 and J usage is TRBJ1-1, with D unresolved. The V end lost 6 bases, the J end lost 3 bases, and 11 bases lay between the germline ends. This CDR3 is 13 amino acids long. Germline CDR1 SNHLY, CDR2 FYNNEI. The CDR3 sequence is CASRVESHTEAFF. The CDR3 bases are TGTGCCAGCAGAGTAGAGTCACACACTGAAGCTTTCTTT.

The rearrangement joins TRBV28 to TRBJ1-2, with D tentatively TRBD1 (5 bases). Trimming took off 5 bases at V and 2 bases at J, with 12 bases between the two ends. The CDR3 is made up of 14 amino acids. Germline lookup yields CDR1 MDHEN and CDR2 SYDVKM. CDR3 in amino acids: CASSQGAGNYGYTF. The CDR3 DNA reads as TGTGCCAGCAGTCAAGGGGCGGGGAACTATGGCTACACCTTC.

The genes are TRBV18 and TRBJ2-7; D possibly corresponds to TRBD1 (6 bases). CDR3 length: 14 amino acids. Germline V gene sequence: CDR1 KGHSH, CDR2 LQKENI. The ends were cut back, 2 bases at V and 6 bases at J, with 14 bases in the middle. CDR3 in amino acids: CASSPGPGVGEQYF. In DNA, the CDR3 is TGTGCCAGCTCACCAGGTCCAGGGGTGGGCGAGCAGTACTTC.

The genes are TRBV28 and TRBJ2-3, with 9 nucleotides matching TRBD2. V shed 1 base, J shed 5 bases, and the junction held 10 bases outside the gene matches. The CDR3 totals 17 residues. Germline V CDR1 and CDR2: MDHEN, SYDVKM. The CDR3 loop reads CASSLLASGTFGDTQYF. The CDR3 DNA follows: TGTGCCAGCAGTTTATTGGCTAGCGGGACCTTCGGAGATACGCAGTATTTT.